These 7 T cell receptor beta chains share one sample of origin, sequenced in a study of T cell responses to AZD1222 COVID-19 vaccine. The data were produced by immunoSEQ multiplex PCR, yet TCRdb's version contains in-frame clones alone and is incomplete. The table lists some 150,000 clones, more than 70% of them singletons, with 2.9% in the top ten. This material consisted of peripheral blood, taken on day 0 of AZD1222 vaccination. The receptors derive from an adult in good health.

The chain links TRBV5-1 to TRBJ2-7, with 9 bases that match TRBD2. Trimming removed 4 bases from V and 3 bases from J; junction bases left unmatched: 5. The germline CDR1 and CDR2 sequences are SGHRS and YFSETQ. The CDR3 covers 14 residues. The CDR3 sequence is CASSHPSGDYEQYF. In DNA form, the CDR3 reads TGCGCCAGCAGCCACCCTAGCGGGGACTACGAGCAGTACTTC.

This chain links TRBV4-3 with TRBJ1-5; maybe TRBD1 (6 bases). Germline assignment: CDR1 LGHNA and CDR2 YSLEER. V dropped 0 bases and J dropped 5 bases, with 14 bases sitting between them. The length of the CDR3 is 16 residues. In DNA form, the CDR3 reads TGCGCCAGCAGCCAAGACGCAGGGGTTTCGTATCAGCCCCAGCATTTT. Residues: CASSQDAGVSYQPQHF.

The chain links TRBV27 to TRBJ1-2, with a weak D call TRBD1 (5 bases). There are 17 residues in the CDR3. Germline CDR1 reads MNHEY; CDR2 reads SMNVEV (reference sequence). V was trimmed by 1 base and J by 5 bases, leaving 20 bases between them. CDR3 sequence reads: CASSLFGTDPFTYGYTF. In DNA form, the CDR3 reads TGTGCCAGCAGTTTATTTGGGACGGACCCATTCACTTATGGCTACACCTTC.

DNA of the CDR3: TGTGCCAGCAGTGAAGCGTGGGGGACAGGGGTCAAAAACATTCAGTACTTC. Amino acids: CASSEAWGTGVKNIQYF. The chain uses TRBV6-1 and TRBJ2-4; 10 nucleotides align to TRBD1. This CDR3 has 17 residues. With 0 bases clipped from V and 3 bases from J, the junction kept 5 bases outside the gene matches. The germline V gene encodes CDR1 MNHNS and CDR2 SASEGT.

V gene TRBV6-6 combines with J gene TRBJ2-1; possibly TRBD1 or TRBD2 for D (5 bases each). Trimming removed 0 bases at V and 4 bases at J, with 13 bases between. From germline, CDR1 is MNHNY and CDR2 SVGAGI (reference sequence). This CDR3 has 16 amino acids. CDR3 loop: CASSYSSGQGYNEQFF. The CDR3 DNA sequence: TGTGCCAGCAGTTACTCCTCGGGGCAGGGTTACAATGAGCAGTTCTTC.

The CDR3 protein is CASSESLADPYNEQFF. DNA for the CDR3: TGTGCCAGCAGTGAGTCCCTCGCGGACCCCTACAATGAGCAGTTCTTC. This chain links TRBV2 with TRBJ2-1; no clear D gene. This CDR3 spans 16 amino acids. Germline-derived CDR1 and CDR2 are SNHLY and FYNNEI. Deletions cut 3 bases from V and 2 bases from J, with 14 bases between.

The chain uses TRBV6-5 and TRBJ1-2, with D hard to call. Germline V gene lookup returns CDR1 MNHEY and CDR2 SVGAGI. Trimming took 7 bases from V and 8 from J, leaving 17 bases between them. CDR3 length: 13 amino acids. CDR3 in amino acids: CASKKQTDWGYTF. The CDR3 bases are TGTGCCAGCAAAAAACAGACTGACTGGGGCTACACCTTC.